The rows below give T cell receptor beta chains drawn from one sample of a study of T cells in Graves' hyperthyroidism and ophthalmopathy. Each CDR3 protein gets one entry after TCRdb re-called the multiplex PCR reads with MiXCR. The data show hundreds of thousands of distinct CDR3 sequences, about 15% seen once. Sequenced sample: blood. The receptors here all came from a woman aged 45-60 years with Graves' ophthalmopathy. CDR3s include the opening cysteine and the closing phenylalanine or tryptophan. Each record gives: clone size, V gene, CDR3 length, J gene, D gene, CDR3 DNA, CDR3 protein. A D gene is named only where the DNA matches it firmly. Clone size is stated in some rows and not others, as once, few, many or a class when expanded.

clone_size: few
v_call: TRBV13
cdr3_length: 12
j_call: TRBJ2-7
d_call: -
cdr3_nt: TGTGCCAGCAGCCCTAAAGGTTATGGGCAGTACTTC
cdr3_aa: CASSPKGYGQYF

clone_size: many
v_call: TRBV11-2
cdr3_length: 14
j_call: TRBJ2-1
d_call: -
cdr3_nt: TGTGCCAGCAGCTCCCAGATGGCCTACAATGAGCAGTTCTTC
cdr3_aa: CASSSQMAYNEQFF

clone_size: many
v_call: TRBV6-2/TRBV6-3
cdr3_length: 14
j_call: TRBJ2-7
d_call: -
cdr3_nt: TGTGCCAGCAGTTACGGGGCTGCGGGTAACGAGCAGTACTTC
cdr3_aa: CASSYGAAGNEQYF

clone_size: -
v_call: TRBV28
cdr3_length: 13
j_call: TRBJ1-3
d_call: TRBD1
cdr3_nt: TGTGCCAGCAAGGGACAGCCCGGAAACACCATATATTTT
cdr3_aa: CASKGQPGNTIYF

clone_size: many
v_call: TRBV3-1
cdr3_length: 15
j_call: TRBJ1-4
d_call: -
cdr3_nt: TGTGCCAGCAGCCAACGACGCACAACTAATGAAAAACTGTTTTTT
cdr3_aa: CASSQRRTTNEKLFF

clone_size: -
v_call: TRBV29-1
cdr3_length: 12
j_call: TRBJ1-1
d_call: -
cdr3_nt: TGCAGCGTCGGAAATTCGAACACTGAAGCTTTCTTT
cdr3_aa: CSVGNSNTEAFF

clone_size: many
v_call: TRBV5-1
cdr3_length: 13
j_call: TRBJ1-5
d_call: -
cdr3_nt: TGCGCCAGCAGCTTCTTCGGTAATCAGCCCCAGCATTTT
cdr3_aa: CASSFFGNQPQHF

clone_size: -
v_call: TRBV2
cdr3_length: 14
j_call: TRBJ2-1
d_call: TRBD2
cdr3_nt: TGTGCCAGCTACACCGGGACTAGCGCTAATGAGCAGTTCTTC
cdr3_aa: CASYTGTSANEQFF

clone_size: few
v_call: TRBV5-1
cdr3_length: 13
j_call: TRBJ1-2
d_call: -
cdr3_nt: TGCGCCAGCAGCTTCAGAAGGGCAGACGGCTACACCTTC
cdr3_aa: CASSFRRADGYTF

clone_size: few
v_call: TRBV6-2/TRBV6-3
cdr3_length: 14
j_call: TRBJ2-1
d_call: TRBD1
cdr3_nt: TGTGCCAGCGACGACAGGGCAGGATGGAATGAGCAGTTCTTC
cdr3_aa: CASDDRAGWNEQFF

clone_size: many
v_call: TRBV11-3
cdr3_length: 14
j_call: TRBJ2-7
d_call: -
cdr3_nt: TGTGCCAGCAGCTTACGATTGAGCTCCTACGAGCAGTACTTC
cdr3_aa: CASSLRLSSYEQYF

clone_size: many
v_call: TRBV27
cdr3_length: 15
j_call: TRBJ2-1
d_call: TRBD2
cdr3_nt: TGTGCCAGCAGCACGACTAGCGGGAGAAGTAATGAGCAGTTCTTC
cdr3_aa: CASSTTSGRSNEQFF

clone_size: few
v_call: TRBV14
cdr3_length: 15
j_call: TRBJ1-4
d_call: -
cdr3_nt: TGTGCCAGCAGCCAAGATCTACAGGGACGTGAAAAACTGTTTTTT
cdr3_aa: CASSQDLQGREKLFF

clone_size: few
v_call: TRBV6-2/TRBV6-3
cdr3_length: 17
j_call: TRBJ2-3
d_call: -
cdr3_nt: TGTGCCAGCAGTCCCTCCGGGACCCCCTTCCCGGGGGATACGCAGTATTTT
cdr3_aa: CASSPSGTPFPGDTQYF

clone_size: many
v_call: TRBV29-1
cdr3_length: 12
j_call: TRBJ1-1
d_call: TRBD1
cdr3_nt: TGCAGCGTCGTAAGCCAGGGGGCGTTGGCTTTCTTT
cdr3_aa: CSVVSQGALAFF

clone_size: many
v_call: TRBV5-1
cdr3_length: 14
j_call: TRBJ1-1
d_call: TRBD1
cdr3_nt: TGCGCCAGCAGCACGGGACAGGGGTACACTGAAGCTTTCTTT
cdr3_aa: CASSTGQGYTEAFF

clone_size: -
v_call: TRBV15
cdr3_length: 18
j_call: TRBJ2-1
d_call: -
cdr3_nt: TGTGCCACCAGCAGTCTACTACAAGGAGCCAGCTCCTACAATGAGCAGTTCTTC
cdr3_aa: CATSSLLQGASSYNEQFF

clone_size: few
v_call: TRBV12-5
cdr3_length: 13
j_call: TRBJ2-3
d_call: TRBD2
cdr3_nt: TGTGCTAGTGGAATGACTAGCTGGGATACGCAGTATTTT
cdr3_aa: CASGMTSWDTQYF

clone_size: many
v_call: TRBV30
cdr3_length: 12
j_call: TRBJ2-7
d_call: TRBD2
cdr3_nt: TGTGCCTGGATCCAGCGGGAAGACGAGCAGTACTTC
cdr3_aa: CAWIQREDEQYF

clone_size: many
v_call: TRBV7-2
cdr3_length: 15
j_call: TRBJ2-1
d_call: TRBD2
cdr3_nt: TGTGCCAGCAGCTTAGATAGCGGGAGGGGGAATGAGCAGTTCTTC
cdr3_aa: CASSLDSGRGNEQFF

clone_size: -
v_call: TRBV7-3
cdr3_length: 15
j_call: TRBJ1-2
d_call: TRBD1
cdr3_nt: TGTGCCAGCAGCGAGAGACCGGGACAGCCTCACGGCTACACCTTC
cdr3_aa: CASSERPGQPHGYTF

clone_size: -
v_call: TRBV6-2/TRBV6-3
cdr3_length: 14
j_call: TRBJ2-7
d_call: -
cdr3_nt: TGTGCCAGCAGAAACAGGGACTTCCTCTACGAGCAGTACTTC
cdr3_aa: CASRNRDFLYEQYF

clone_size: many
v_call: TRBV6-2/TRBV6-3
cdr3_length: 14
j_call: TRBJ2-1
d_call: -
cdr3_nt: TGTGCCAGCAGACGGGACTTAGCCTACAATGAGCAGTTCTTC
cdr3_aa: CASRRDLAYNEQFF

clone_size: many
v_call: TRBV20-1
cdr3_length: 14
j_call: TRBJ1-1
d_call: -
cdr3_nt: TGCAGTGCTAGAGATCGGGCGGTGAACACTGAAGCTTTCTTT
cdr3_aa: CSARDRAVNTEAFF

clone_size: few
v_call: TRBV10-3
cdr3_length: 18
j_call: TRBJ2-7
d_call: -
cdr3_nt: TGTGCCATCAGTGAGTCTTCGTCTAGTAGGTTGGGCTCCTACGAGCAGTACTTC
cdr3_aa: CAISESSSSRLGSYEQYF

clone_size: -
v_call: TRBV6-2/TRBV6-3
cdr3_length: 13
j_call: TRBJ1-1
d_call: -
cdr3_nt: TGTGCCAGCCGCCGAAGGGATTACACTGAAGCTTTCTTT
cdr3_aa: CASRRRDYTEAFF

clone_size: -
v_call: TRBV6-1
cdr3_length: 16
j_call: TRBJ1-3
d_call: -
cdr3_nt: TGTGCCCAAAGCGAAAGGAAAATCAGGATTAGAAACACCATATATTTT
cdr3_aa: CAQSERKIRIRNTIYF

clone_size: many
v_call: TRBV28
cdr3_length: 16
j_call: TRBJ1-2
d_call: TRBD1
cdr3_nt: TGTGCCAGCACAGGGGGAACAGCCGATAAACTAAGAGGCTACACCTTC
cdr3_aa: CASTGGTADKLRGYTF

clone_size: -
v_call: TRBV19
cdr3_length: 14
j_call: TRBJ2-1
d_call: -
cdr3_nt: TGTGCCAGTACGGCCCCCGCGGGGCGGAATGAGCAGTTCTTC
cdr3_aa: CASTAPAGRNEQFF